Below, 7 T cell receptor beta chains from the same sample are listed, as sequenced in a study of cytomegalovirus exposure and HLA in healthy donors. The PCR was carried out with 60 Vbeta primers and 13 Jbeta primers. Generated by immunoSEQ multiplex PCR, the TCRdb table keeps only in-frame clones and is missing some. The sample contains approximately 91,000 clones, around 59% of which appear only once. Material for sequencing was PBMCs. The source is a human donor in good health.

The J gene is TRBJ1-2, the V gene TRBV5-5; D is possibly TRBD1 (6 bases). V was cut by 4 bases and J by 0 bases, with 10 bases left in between. The length of the CDR3 is 14 residues. Germline-derived CDR1 and CDR2 are SGHKS and YYEKEE (reference sequence). CDR3 in amino acids: CASSIRQANYGYTF. The DNA of the CDR3 is TGTGCCAGCAGCATTCGACAGGCTAACTATGGCTACACCTTC.

The chain couples TRBV5-1 to TRBJ1-5, with D possibly being TRBD1 (5 bases). The CDR3 sequence is 16 residues long. Trimming removed 0 bases at V and 2 bases at J, with 12 bases between. CDR1 is SGHRS, CDR2 YFSETQ, per germline. The CDR3 nucleotides are TGCGCCAGCAGCTTGGCCGGGGGAGGGGGCAATCAGCCCCAGCATTTT. It translates to CASSLAGGGGNQPQHF.

The chain uses TRBV18 and TRBJ2-7, with TRBD1 identical over 8 bases. V trimming: 0 bases; J trimming: 5 bases; junction bases outside the gene matches: 3. In germline, CDR1 is KGHSH, CDR2 LQKENI. The CDR3 loop spans 14 amino acids. CDR3 amino acids: CASSPPQDRDEQYF. The CDR3 region has the DNA TGTGCCAGCTCACCACCCCAGGACAGGGACGAGCAGTACTTC.

The rearrangement uses TRBV7-8 and TRBJ2-2; TRBD2 matches 8 bases. The CDR3 runs 15 residues. The ends lost 5 bases at V and 5 bases at J; junction bases unmatched: 7. The germline gives CDR1 SGHVS, CDR2 FQNEAQ. CDR3: CASSRGGRETGELFF. As DNA, the CDR3 is TGTGCCAGCAGCCGGGGGGGCCGGGAAACCGGGGAGCTGTTTTTT.

This clone was observed a few times. The chain employs TRBV29-1 and TRBJ1-3; the D gene is possibly TRBD1 (6 bases). V lost 7 bases and J 0 bases, leaving 10 bases between the germline ends. The CDR3 is 13 amino acids. Germline V gene sequence: CDR1 SQVTM, CDR2 ANQGSEA. In DNA form, the CDR3 reads TGCAGCGATACAGGGCTCTCTGGAAACACCATATATTTT. As protein: CSDTGLSGNTIYF.

This rearrangement joins TRBV19 to TRBJ2-7; TRBD1 matches 7 bases. Germline loops: CDR1 LNHDA, CDR2 SQIVND (reference sequence). Trimming at V came to 3 bases and at J to 1 base, leaving 3 bases not matched to a gene. This CDR3 comprises 14 residues. This chain's CDR3 is CASSIQGDSYEQYF. The CDR3 DNA reads as TGTGCCAGTAGTATCCAGGGGGATTCCTACGAGCAGTACTTC.

The J gene is TRBJ1-1, the V gene TRBV2; 12 bases align to TRBD1. The junction had 5 bases not matched to a gene; V was cut back by 6 bases and J by 3 bases. The CDR3 is 15 amino acids. Germline V gene data show CDR1 as SNHLY and CDR2 as FYNNEI. The CDR3 nucleotides are TGTGCCAGCAGACCGGGACAGGGGGCTTACACTGAAGCTTTCTTT. Translation: CASRPGQGAYTEAFF.